These 4 T cell receptor beta chains were all obtained from the same sample, sequenced in a study of cytomegalovirus exposure and HLA in healthy donors. This PCR relied on a set of 60 Vbeta primers and 13 Jbeta primers. Clones were sequenced by immunoSEQ multiplex PCR, and TCRdb holds only the in-frame ones, with some missing. The sample has approximately 160,000 clones, 77% seen once. The sequencing sample was made of PBMCs. The receptors originated from a woman aged 25 to 39 in good health and CMV-seronegative.

This clone was picked up a small number of times. The chain links TRBV4-1 to TRBJ2-1; D may be TRBD2 (6 bases). The CDR3 is 17 residues long. Germline V CDR1 and CDR2: MGHRA, YSYEKL. V was pared by 1 base and J by 4 bases, with 17 bases between. The CDR3 is CASSQVVGGIPYNEQFF. CDR3 in DNA: TGCGCCAGCAGCCAAGTGGTGGGCGGGATACCTTACAATGAGCAGTTCTTC.

The V call is TRBV6-1, the J call TRBJ1-2; TRBD1 matches 8 bases. Losses at the gene ends were 7 bases for V and 4 bases for J; bases not matched to a gene: 5. Germline lookup yields CDR1 MNHNS and CDR2 SASEGT. The CDR3 spans 13 residues. CDR3: CASNAGTGYGYTF. CDR3 nucleotide sequence: TGTGCCAGCAACGCCGGGACAGGCTATGGCTACACCTTC.

The chain is built from TRBV7-3 and TRBJ2-3; 7 nucleotides line up with TRBD1. CDR1 is SGHTA, CDR2 FQGTGA, per germline. Germline trimming cut 5 bases from V and 0 bases from J; bases unmatched to any gene: 5. The CDR3 extends over 15 amino acids. CDR3 sequence: CASSPGTVSTDTQYF. The CDR3 DNA is TGTGCCAGCAGCCCCGGGACAGTGAGCACAGATACGCAGTATTTT.

This clone was recorded only once. The rearrangement links TRBV6-5 to TRBJ1-5; D might be TRBD1 (6 bases). Germline V lookup: CDR1 MNHEY, CDR2 SVGAGI. CDR3 size: 13 residues. V lost 6 bases to trimming and J lost 5 bases, with 11 bases between them. The CDR3: CASRADSYQPQHF. In nucleotides, the CDR3 is TGTGCCAGCAGGGCGGACAGCTATCAGCCCCAGCATTTT.